Below, 21 T cell receptor beta chains from the same sample are listed, as sequenced in a study of blood T cell repertoires in COVID-19. Some clones are missing from TCRdb's copy, which holds only in-frame ones; the method was immunoSEQ multiplex PCR. Among about 160,000 clones listed, 84% were seen once. The sample was PBMCs or T cells enriched from blood (not recorded which). These receptors were collected from a man aged 45-65 years who had recovered from COVID-19.

The chain employs TRBV29-1 and TRBJ1-6, with 7 bases identical to TRBD1. The V and J ends lost 7 bases and 6 bases, in that order; junction bases with no gene match: 9. From germline, CDR1 is SQVTM and CDR2 ANQGSEA. The CDR3 is 14 residues long. As DNA, the CDR3 is TGCAGCGCGACAGGGAAGGAATCTAATTCACCCCTCCACTTT. Amino acids: CSATGKESNSPLHF.

The rearrangement links TRBV5-1 to TRBJ2-3; maybe TRBD2 (6 bases). From germline, CDR1 is SGHRS and CDR2 YFSETQ. Between the trimmed V and J ends, which lost 5 bases and 3 bases, there was a span of 19 bases. The CDR3 extends over 16 amino acids. Here the CDR3 reads CASSVQAGIETDTQYF. DNA for the CDR3: TGCGCCAGCAGTGTCCAGGCGGGGATAGAGACAGATACGCAGTATTTT.

This chain connects TRBV9 to TRBJ1-1, with 9 bases that match TRBD1. This CDR3 is 13 amino acids long. Germline V gives CDR1 SGDLS, CDR2 YYNGEE. After removal of 10 bases from V and 1 base from J, the junction contained 5 bases not matched to a gene. In DNA form, the CDR3 reads TGTGCCTTAGGGGACAGGGAGAACACTGAAGCTTTCTTT. Encoded protein: CALGDRENTEAFF.

A single count supports this clone. V and J are TRBV19 and TRBJ1-2; 8 bases agree with TRBD1. Germline V gene data show CDR1 as LNHDA and CDR2 as SQIVND (reference sequence). V shed 5 bases and J 7 bases; nucleotides not matched to a gene: 9. The CDR3 has 14 residues. The CDR3 sequence: CASSSSPGGFGYTF. In DNA form, the CDR3 reads TGTGCCAGTAGTTCCTCCCCAGGGGGCTTTGGCTACACCTTC.

The V call is TRBV3-1 (or the pseudogene TRBV3-2), the J call TRBJ1-6, with D possibly being TRBD1 (5 bases). Between the trimmed V and J ends, which lost 3 bases and 6 bases, there was a span of 9 bases. CDR1 LGHDT and CDR2 YNNKEL come from the germline V gene (reference sequence). The CDR3 is made up of 14 amino acids. CDR3 amino acids: CASSQGPVNSPLHF. The CDR3 DNA is TGTGCCAGCAGCCAGGGGCCAGTTAATTCACCCCTCCACTTT.

The genes are TRBV7-6 and TRBJ2-2; 9 positions match TRBD2. This CDR3 comprises 16 residues. Unmatched junction bases numbered 9, after V lost 5 bases and J lost 5 bases. CDR1 is SGHVS and CDR2 is FNYEAQ in the germline V gene. DNA of the CDR3: TGTGCCAGCAGCCCCGTAAGCGGGGGGCGAACCGGGGAGCTGTTTTTT. Its translation is CASSPVSGGRTGELFF. Based on the CDR3 plus reference TRBV7-6 and TRBJ2-2, the full variable domain is GAGVSQSPRYKVTKRGQDVALRCDPISGHVSLYWYRQALGQGPEFLTYFNYEAQQDKSGLPNDRFSAERPEGSISTLTIQRTEQRDSAMYRCASSPVSGGRTGELFFGEGSRLTVL.

A few counts support this clone. The V call is TRBV7-2, the J call TRBJ2-7; the match to TRBD1 covers 9 bases. V was clipped by 4 bases and J by 3 bases; unmatched bases: 4. In germline, CDR1 is SGHTA, CDR2 FQGNSA. The CDR3 loop spans 14 amino acids. CDR3 sequence reads: CASSSQGAVYEQYF. The CDR3 DNA follows: TGTGCCAGCAGCTCACAGGGGGCGGTCTACGAGCAGTACTTC.

The chain carries TRBV12-5 and TRBJ2-5, with D perhaps TRBD2 (6 bases). Trimming removed 7 bases from V and 2 bases from J, with 11 bases in between. Germline V gene lookup returns CDR1 LGHNT and CDR2 FRNRAP. This CDR3 comprises 13 residues. CDR3 in amino acids: CASATRGQETQYF. CDR3 bases: TGTGCTAGTGCCACTCGGGGGCAAGAGACCCAGTACTTC.

The chain couples TRBV27 to TRBJ1-5; tentative D call: TRBD1 (6 bases). The CDR3 runs 16 residues. V lost 7 bases to trimming and J lost 4 bases, with 20 bases between them. Germline CDR1 reads MNHEY; CDR2 reads SMNVEV (reference sequence). DNA of the CDR3: TGTGCCAGCACCATCCCTGGGGGCGGATGGAATCAGCCCCAGCATTTT. It codes for CASTIPGGGWNQPQHF.

The V gene is TRBV14, the J gene TRBJ1-1; D is possibly TRBD1 (6 bases). The V and J ends lost 4 bases and 0 bases respectively, with 21 bases between them. CDR1 and CDR2 from the germline V gene are SGHDN and FVKESK. The CDR3 has 18 residues. The CDR3 protein is CASSPGRGAGIVNTEAFF. The CDR3 nucleotides read TGTGCCAGCAGCCCGGGGAGGGGGGCAGGGATCGTGAACACTGAAGCTTTCTTT.

The chain combines TRBV30 with TRBJ1-2; the D is unclear. Germline CDR1 GTSNPN, CDR2 SVGIG (reference sequence). CDR3 size: 11 residues. V gave up 4 bases and J gave up 3 bases, with 6 bases separating them. CDR3 sequence: CAWTVHYGYTF. The DNA of the CDR3 is TGTGCCTGGACGGTCCACTATGGCTACACCTTC. The full variable domain, completed using reference TRBV30 and TRBJ1-2, is SQTIHQWPATLVQPVGSPLSLECTVEGTSNPNLYWYRQAAGRGLQLLFYSVGIGQISSEVPQNLSASRPQDRQFILSSKKLLLSDSGFYLCAWTVHYGYTFGSGTRLTVV.

This sequence joins TRBV5-1 and TRBJ2-7, with 8 nucleotides matching TRBD1. The CDR3 totals 15 residues. Losses at the gene ends were 3 bases for V and 0 bases for J; bases not matched to a gene: 5. CDR1 is SGHRS and CDR2 is YFSETQ in the germline V gene. The CDR3 region is CASSYLTGDSYEQYF. The DNA of the CDR3 is TGCGCCAGCAGCTACCTGACAGGGGACTCCTACGAGCAGTACTTC.

The V and J genes are TRBV3-1 (or the pseudogene TRBV3-2) and TRBJ2-7, with TRBD1 as a possible D gene (7 bases). The CDR3 consists of 15 residues. V lost 2 bases and J 1 base, leaving 12 bases between the germline ends. The germline CDR1 and CDR2 sequences are LGHDT and YNNKEL (reference sequence). Here the CDR3 reads CASSQRGDRSYEQYF. CDR3 DNA sequence: TGTGCCAGCAGCCAAAGGGGGGACAGATCCTACGAGCAGTACTTC.

The genes are TRBV4-2 and TRBJ1-5, with 8 bases that match TRBD1. J gave up 5 bases and V 0 bases, and 6 bases lay outside the gene matches. The germline CDR1 and CDR2 sequences are LGHNA and YNFKEQ. The CDR3 sequence is 16 residues long. In DNA, the CDR3 is TGTGCCAGCAGCCAAGAGGGACAGGAACTCTATCAGCCCCAGCATTTT. Translating gives CASSQEGQELYQPQHF.

The gene calls are TRBV2 and TRBJ2-1, with TRBD2 matching over 11 bases. The CDR3 totals 20 residues. The germline gives CDR1 SNHLY, CDR2 FYNNEI. V lost 7 bases, J lost 0 bases, and 17 bases stayed unmatched. CDR3 DNA: TGTGCCAGCATGACAGCTGGACTAGCGGGTGATTTTCGCTCCTACAATGAGCAGTTCTTC. The encoded protein is CASMTAGLAGDFRSYNEQFF. Using reference TRBV2 and TRBJ2-1 for the parts outside the CDR3, the full variable domain is EPEVTQTPSHQVTQMGQEVILRCVPISNHLYFYWYRQILGQKVEFLVSFYNNEISEKSEIFDDQFSVERPDGSNFTLKIRSTKLEDSAMYFCASMTAGLAGDFRSYNEQFFGPGTRLTVL.

The chain uses TRBV6-5 and TRBJ1-4; D possibly corresponds to TRBD1 (6 bases). The CDR3 is 13 amino acids. The V gene's germline CDR1 is MNHEY and CDR2 SVGAGI. Trimming pared 6 bases from V and 5 bases from J, leaving 10 bases between. The CDR3: CASRRQENEKLFF. The CDR3, as DNA: TGTGCCAGCAGAAGACAGGAAAATGAAAAACTGTTTTTT.

The V and J genes are TRBV7-9 and TRBJ2-5; TRBD1 matches at 12 bases. The CDR3 is 15 amino acids. Germline V CDR1 and CDR2: SEHNR, FQNEAQ (reference sequence). V shed 5 bases, J shed 5 bases, and the junction held 6 bases outside the gene matches. CDR3 sequence: CASSRDRGRFETQYF. DNA for the CDR3: TGTGCCAGCAGCCGGGACAGGGGGCGTTTCGAGACCCAGTACTTC.

The rearrangement joins TRBV19 to TRBJ1-4; perhaps TRBD1 as D (6 bases). V lost 4 bases and J 2 bases, leaving 8 bases between the germline ends. Germline CDR1 LNHDA, CDR2 SQIVND (reference sequence). The CDR3 is 14 residues long. The CDR3 nucleotides read TGTGCCAGTAGTAGGACAGCGACTAATGAAAAACTGTTTTTT. Protein sequence: CASSRTATNEKLFF.

This clone was found a few times. The chain couples TRBV6-2 or TRBV6-3 to TRBJ2-7, with D possibly TRBD1 on 5 matching bases. V lost 2 bases and J 6 bases, leaving 5 bases between the germline ends. Germline V gene lookup returns CDR1 MNHEY and CDR2 SVGEGT. The CDR3 is 11 amino acids. The CDR3 coding sequence is TGTGCCAGCAGTTACGGGGCCGAGCAGTACTTC. Protein: CASSYGAEQYF.

The chain carries TRBV4-3 and TRBJ1-4, with D possibly TRBD1 on 6 matching bases. This CDR3 is 15 amino acids long. CDR1 and CDR2 (germline): LGHNA, YSLEER. V lost 4 bases and J 8 bases, leaving 17 bases between the germline ends. This CDR3 is CASSPGAGEREKLFF. The CDR3 coding sequence is TGCGCCAGCAGCCCTGGAGCAGGGGAGCGGGAAAAACTGTTTTTT.

The V and J genes are TRBV9 and TRBJ2-1; D unresolved. The germline V and J ends were trimmed by 0 bases and 6 bases, with 7 bases remaining between them. This CDR3 comprises 13 residues. Germline-derived CDR1 and CDR2 are SGDLS and YYNGEE. The CDR3: CASSVGQFNEQFF. In nucleotides, the CDR3 is TGTGCCAGCAGCGTAGGCCAGTTCAATGAGCAGTTCTTC.